Listed below are T cell receptor beta chains from one sample, sequenced in a study of cytomegalovirus exposure and HLA in healthy donors. The table came from immunoSEQ multiplex PCR; TCRdb's copy has only in-frame clones and leaves some out. Found here are roughly 75,000 clones; the top ten clones hold approximately 0.78%. Source material: PBMCs. These receptors originate from a boy between 10 and 17 years old in good health and CMV-seronegative. The conserved cysteine and the conserved F or W are not part of the CDR3 here. The order of the fields is V gene, J gene, CDR3 protein.

v_gene: TRBV10-3
j_gene: TRBJ1-1
CDR3aa: ATMGQAMNTEAF

v_gene: TRBV7-9
j_gene: TRBJ2-1
CDR3aa: ASSSQLADTHNEQF

v_gene: TRBV29-1
j_gene: TRBJ2-1
CDR3aa: SVDQSGTLDNEQF

v_gene: TRBV5-1
j_gene: TRBJ1-2
CDR3aa: ASSLNRVDGYT

v_gene: TRBV7-8
j_gene: TRBJ1-5
CDR3aa: ASSLEGLRTAVQPQH

v_gene: TRBV29-1
j_gene: TRBJ2-7
CDR3aa: SVTPGFSNEQY

v_gene: TRBV9
j_gene: TRBJ2-7
CDR3aa: ASSVGGGGYEQY

v_gene: TRBV6-5
j_gene: TRBJ1-4
CDR3aa: ASSYSSGQINEKLF

v_gene: TRBV5-1
j_gene: TRBJ1-2
CDR3aa: ASREGQGALYGYT

v_gene: TRBV4-1
j_gene: TRBJ2-7
CDR3aa: ASSQGVLRGRIYEQY

v_gene: TRBV9
j_gene: TRBJ1-1
CDR3aa: ASSVGAENMNTEAF

v_gene: TRBV7-2
j_gene: TRBJ2-1
CDR3aa: ASSMTSGSDNEQF